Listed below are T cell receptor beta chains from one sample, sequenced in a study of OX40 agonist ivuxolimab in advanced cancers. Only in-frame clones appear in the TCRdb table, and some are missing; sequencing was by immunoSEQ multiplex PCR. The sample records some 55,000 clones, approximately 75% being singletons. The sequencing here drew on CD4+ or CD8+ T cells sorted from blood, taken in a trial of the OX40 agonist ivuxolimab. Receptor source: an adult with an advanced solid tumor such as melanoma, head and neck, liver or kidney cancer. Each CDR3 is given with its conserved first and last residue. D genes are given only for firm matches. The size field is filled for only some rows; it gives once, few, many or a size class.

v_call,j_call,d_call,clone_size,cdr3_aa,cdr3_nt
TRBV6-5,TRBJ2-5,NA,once,CASSSPTAGKLETQYF,TGTGCCAGCAGTTCCCCGACCGCGGGGAAATTGGAGACCCAGTACTTC
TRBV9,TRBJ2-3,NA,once,CASSVVTDTQYF,TGTGCCAGCAGCGTAGTGACAGATACGCAGTATTTT
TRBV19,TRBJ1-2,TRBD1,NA,CASSRDRGLYGYTF,TGTGCCAGTAGTAGGGACAGGGGACTCTATGGCTACACCTTC
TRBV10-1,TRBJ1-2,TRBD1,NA,CASSGLGQGFYSYTF,TGCGCCAGCAGTGGCCTGGGACAGGGGTTCTATAGCTACACCTTC
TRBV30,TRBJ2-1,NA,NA,CAWSAGTFEQFF,TGTGCCTGGAGTGCCGGGACCTTCGAGCAGTTCTTC
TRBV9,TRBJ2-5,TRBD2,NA,CASSVGLASQETQYF,TGTGCCAGCAGCGTTGGACTAGCGTCGCAAGAGACCCAGTACTTC
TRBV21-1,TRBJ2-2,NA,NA,CASSDNQGRDTGELFF,TGTGCCAGCAGCGATAATCAAGGGCGTGACACCGGGGAGCTGTTTTTT
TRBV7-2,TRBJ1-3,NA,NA,CASSVDRNGNTIYF,TGTGCCAGCAGCGTAGACAGAAACGGAAACACCATATATTTT
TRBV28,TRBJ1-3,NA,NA,CASSLMVNGGNTIYF,TGTGCCAGCAGTTTAATGGTAAACGGTGGAAACACCATATATTTT
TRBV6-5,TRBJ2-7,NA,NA,CASSPRAGFPYEQYF,TGTGCCAGCAGTCCCCGCGCAGGGTTCCCCTACGAGCAGTACTTC
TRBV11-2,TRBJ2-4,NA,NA,CASSFSRSTGAKNIQYF,TGTGCCAGCAGCTTTTCGAGGTCCACTGGGGCCAAAAACATTCAGTACTTC
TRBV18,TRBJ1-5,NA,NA,CASSPQGLYSNQPQHF,TGTGCCAGCTCACCTCAGGGTTTATATAGCAATCAGCCCCAGCATTTT
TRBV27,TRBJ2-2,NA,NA,CASRAGGKGTGELFF,TGTGCCAGCAGGGCTGGCGGGAAGGGAACCGGGGAGCTGTTTTTT
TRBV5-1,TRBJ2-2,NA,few,CASSWGSRTGELFF,TGCGCCAGCAGCTGGGGGTCGAGGACCGGGGAGCTGTTTTTT
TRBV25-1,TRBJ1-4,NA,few,CASSDVGWEKLFF,TGTGCCAGCAGTGATGTAGGGTGGGAAAAACTGTTTTTT
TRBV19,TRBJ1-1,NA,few,CASSIAGALGTEAFF,TGTGCCAGTAGTATAGCCGGAGCCTTGGGCACTGAAGCTTTCTTT
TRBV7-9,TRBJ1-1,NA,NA,CASSFAGTEAFF,TGTGCCAGCAGCTTCGCAGGTACAGAAGCTTTCTTT
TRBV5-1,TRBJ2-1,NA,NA,CASSLGAGNEQFF,TGCGCCAGCAGCTTGGGTGCGGGGAATGAGCAGTTCTTC
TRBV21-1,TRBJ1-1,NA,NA,CASSKGSEGPGSENTEAFF,TGTGCCAGCAGCAAAGGCTCGGAAGGCCCAGGGTCGGAGAACACTGAAGCTTTCTTT
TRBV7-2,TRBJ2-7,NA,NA,CASSLTENEQYF,TGTGCCAGCAGCTTAACGGAGAACGAGCAGTACTTC
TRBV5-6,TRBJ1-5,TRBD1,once,CASSPDRGHGPQHF,TGTGCCAGCAGCCCGGACAGGGGCCATGGGCCCCAGCATTTT
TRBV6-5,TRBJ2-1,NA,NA,CASSYSRTNNEQFF,TGTGCCAGCAGTTACTCTCGCACAAACAATGAGCAGTTCTTC
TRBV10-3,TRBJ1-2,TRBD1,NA,CASRLTGASYGYTF,TGTGCCAGCAGGCTCACAGGGGCCTCCTATGGCTACACCTTC
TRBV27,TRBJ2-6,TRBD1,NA,CASSNRGAGANVLTF,TGTGCCAGCTCGAACAGGGGAGCTGGGGCCAACGTCCTGACTTTC
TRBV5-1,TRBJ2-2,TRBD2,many,CASSSSGRAAGELFF,TGCGCCAGCAGCTCTAGCGGGAGGGCCGCCGGGGAGCTGTTTTTT
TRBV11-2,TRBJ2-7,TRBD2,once,CASSLEREVAYEQYF,TGTGCCAGCAGCTTGGAGCGGGAGGTCGCCTACGAGCAGTACTTC
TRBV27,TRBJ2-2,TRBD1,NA,CASSLGRGYTGELFF,TGTGCCAGCAGTTTAGGCAGGGGGTACACCGGGGAGCTGTTTTTT
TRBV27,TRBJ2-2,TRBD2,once,CASSLSNSGSVGELFF,TGTGCCAGCAGTTTATCGAATAGCGGGAGTGTCGGGGAGCTGTTTTTT
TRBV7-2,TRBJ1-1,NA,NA,CASSRTGIDTEAFF,TGTGCCAGCAGCCGCACAGGGATCGACACTGAAGCTTTCTTT
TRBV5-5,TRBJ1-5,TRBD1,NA,CASSRSTGAAQPQHF,TGTGCCAGCAGCCGCTCGACAGGGGCTGCACAGCCCCAGCATTTT
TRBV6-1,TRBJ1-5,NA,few,CASSLTRGGQPQHF,TGTGCCAGCAGTCTAACCCGGGGGGGGCAGCCCCAGCATTTT